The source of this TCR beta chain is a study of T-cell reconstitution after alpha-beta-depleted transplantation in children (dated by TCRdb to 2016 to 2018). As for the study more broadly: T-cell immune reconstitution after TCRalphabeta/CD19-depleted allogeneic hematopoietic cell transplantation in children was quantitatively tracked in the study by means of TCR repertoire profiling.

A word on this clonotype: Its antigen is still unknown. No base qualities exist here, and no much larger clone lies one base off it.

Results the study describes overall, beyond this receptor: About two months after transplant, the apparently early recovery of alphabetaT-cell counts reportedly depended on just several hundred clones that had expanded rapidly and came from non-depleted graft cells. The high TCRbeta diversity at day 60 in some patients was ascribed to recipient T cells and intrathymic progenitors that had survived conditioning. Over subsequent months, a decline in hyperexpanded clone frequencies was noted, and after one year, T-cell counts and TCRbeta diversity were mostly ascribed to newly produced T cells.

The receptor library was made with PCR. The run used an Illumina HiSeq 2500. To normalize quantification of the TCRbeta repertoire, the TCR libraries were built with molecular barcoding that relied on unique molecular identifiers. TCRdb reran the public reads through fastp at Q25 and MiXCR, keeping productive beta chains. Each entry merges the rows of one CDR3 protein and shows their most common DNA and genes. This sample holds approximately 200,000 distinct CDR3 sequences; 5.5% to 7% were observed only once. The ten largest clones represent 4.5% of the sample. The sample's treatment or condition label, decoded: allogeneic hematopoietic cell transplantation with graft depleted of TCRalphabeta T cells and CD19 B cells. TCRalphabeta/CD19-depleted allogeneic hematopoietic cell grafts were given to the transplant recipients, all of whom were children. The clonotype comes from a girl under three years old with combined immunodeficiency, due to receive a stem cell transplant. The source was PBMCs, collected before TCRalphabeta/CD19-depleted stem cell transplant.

The CDR3 region reads CSARDKGQIKVYEQYF. The sequence in DNA is TGCAGTGCTAGAGATAAAGGACAGATAAAGGTCTACGAGCAGTACTTC. Recombination joined TRBV20-1 with TRBJ2-7; 6 matching bases give a weak D call of TRBD1. Trimming costs V 0 bases and J 3 bases, and their ends lie 18 bases apart. The CDR3 holds 16 amino acids from the cysteine to the phenylalanine. Only the CDR3 region is kept as DNA, spanning 48 bases read in frame from base 1. CDR1 and CDR2 are drawn from the germline V gene (reference sequence): DFQATT, SNEGSKA.